The 5 T cell receptor beta chains below come from one sample, sequenced in a study of blood T cell repertoires in COVID-19. Only in-frame clones appear in the TCRdb table, and some are missing; sequencing was by immunoSEQ multiplex PCR. The data contain 200,000 to 300,000 clones, 86% of them seen just once; the ten biggest clones take up about 1.7%. Material for sequencing was peripheral blood. The receptors come from a woman in her sixties or seventies who had recovered from COVID-19.

The chain is built from TRBV28 and TRBJ2-1; 12 bases map to TRBD2. CDR3 length: 16 amino acids. V dropped 6 bases and J dropped 6; count of bases not matched to a gene: 9. Germline CDR1 MDHEN, CDR2 SYDVKM. The CDR3 is CASRSSGGAQGNEQFF. CDR3 in DNA: TGTGCCAGCAGGTCTAGCGGGGGGGCCCAGGGCAATGAGCAGTTCTTC. The entire variable domain, with the rest obtained from reference TRBV28 and TRBJ2-1, is as follows: DVKVTQSSRYLVKRTGEKVFLECVQDMDHENMFWYRQDPGLGLRLIYFSYDVKMKEKGDIPEGYSVSREKKERFSLILESASTNQTSMYLCASRSSGGAQGNEQFFGPGTRLTVL.

The gene calls are TRBV6-5 and TRBJ2-2; D gene ambiguous. The germline CDR1 and CDR2 sequences are MNHEY and SVGAGI. This CDR3 has 14 amino acids. The germline V and J ends were trimmed by 10 bases and 2 bases, with 14 bases remaining between them. The CDR3 region is CATLRGYNTGELFF. The CDR3 coding sequence is TGTGCCACCTTGCGCGGTTACAACACCGGGGAGCTGTTTTTT.

The chain joins TRBV6-2 or TRBV6-3 to TRBJ2-3; TRBD2 agrees at 10 bases. The CDR3 is made up of 14 amino acids. Germline V gene sequence: CDR1 MNHEY, CDR2 SVGEGT. J was trimmed by 7 bases and V by 6 bases; bases with no gene match: 7. CDR3 region: CASSESGGVNTQYF. The CDR3 nucleotides read TGTGCCAGCAGCGAAAGCGGGGGGGTTAATACGCAGTATTTT.

This chain uses TRBV24-1 with TRBJ1-3; a weak D match, TRBD1 (6 bases). Germline V gene lookup returns CDR1 KGHDR and CDR2 SFDVKD. The V gene lost 4 bases and the J gene lost 2 bases, with 11 bases spanning the gap. This CDR3 has 15 amino acids. The CDR3 coding sequence is TGTGCCACCAGTGACCCGAGGGGGACTGGAAACACCATATATTTT. Translated: CATSDPRGTGNTIYF.

The J gene is TRBJ1-2, the V gene TRBV3-1 (or the pseudogene TRBV3-2); tentative D call: TRBD1 (6 bases). The V end was cut by 4 bases, the J end by 4 bases, with 25 bases between. Germline V CDR1 and CDR2: LGHDT, YNNKEL (reference sequence). The CDR3 loop spans 18 amino acids. CDR3 amino acids: CASSPQDGRGAGAYGYTF. DNA of the CDR3: TGTGCCAGCAGCCCACAAGACGGGCGAGGAGCAGGGGCCTATGGCTACACCTTC.